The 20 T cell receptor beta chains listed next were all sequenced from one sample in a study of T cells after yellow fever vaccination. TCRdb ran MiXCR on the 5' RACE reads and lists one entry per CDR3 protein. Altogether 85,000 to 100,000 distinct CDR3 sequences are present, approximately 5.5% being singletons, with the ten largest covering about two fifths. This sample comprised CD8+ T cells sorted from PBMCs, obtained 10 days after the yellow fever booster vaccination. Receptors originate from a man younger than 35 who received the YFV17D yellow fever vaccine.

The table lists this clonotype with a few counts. CDR3 sequence reads: CASSPGTSAAYEQYF. DNA for the CDR3: TGTGCCAGCAGTCCCGGGACTAGCGCGGCCTACGAGCAGTACTTC. The J gene is TRBJ2-7, the V gene TRBV12-3 or TRBV12-4; 10 nucleotides match TRBD2. The CDR3 length is 15 residues. V gave up 5 bases and J gave up 2 bases; unmatched junction bases: 6.

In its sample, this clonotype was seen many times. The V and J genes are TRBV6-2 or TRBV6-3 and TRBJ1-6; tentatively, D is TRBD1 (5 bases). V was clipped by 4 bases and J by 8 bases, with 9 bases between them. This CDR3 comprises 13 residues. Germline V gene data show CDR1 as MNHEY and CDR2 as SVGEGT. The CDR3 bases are TGTGCCAGCAGTTTCAGGGAACATTCACCCCTCCACTTT. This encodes CASSFREHSPLHF.

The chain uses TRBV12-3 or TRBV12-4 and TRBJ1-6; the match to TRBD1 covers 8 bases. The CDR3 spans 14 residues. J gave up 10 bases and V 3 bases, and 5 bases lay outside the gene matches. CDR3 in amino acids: CASSFGQGRSPLHF. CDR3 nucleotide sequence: TGTGCCAGCAGTTTCGGACAGGGCAGATCACCCCTCCACTTT.

This chain's CDR3 is CASSLSALGAGNTIYF. The CDR3 nucleotides are TGCGCCAGCAGCTTGTCGGCTCTAGGGGCTGGAAACACCATATATTTT. The chain combines TRBV5-1 with TRBJ1-3; perhaps TRBD1 as D (5 bases). The CDR3 spans 16 residues. Germline assignment: CDR1 SGHRS and CDR2 YFSETQ. Deletions cut 1 base from V and 2 bases from J, with 13 bases between.

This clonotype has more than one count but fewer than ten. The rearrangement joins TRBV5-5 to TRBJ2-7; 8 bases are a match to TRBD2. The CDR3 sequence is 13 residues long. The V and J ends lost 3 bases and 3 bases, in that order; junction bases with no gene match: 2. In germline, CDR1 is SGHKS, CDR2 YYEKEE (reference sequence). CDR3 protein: CASSWLAGYEQYV. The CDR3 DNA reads TGTGCCAGCAGCTGGCTAGCGGGCTACGAGCAGTACGTC.

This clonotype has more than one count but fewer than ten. Written as DNA, the CDR3 is TGTGCCAGCAGCCCCCGGCCGACCGGGGAGCTGTTTTTT. It codes for CASSPRPTGELFF. The rearrangement uses TRBV7-2 and TRBJ2-2; D unclear. CDR1 SGHTA and CDR2 FQGNSA come from the germline V gene. V was trimmed by 5 bases and J by 5 bases, leaving 9 bases between them. The CDR3 has 13 amino acids.

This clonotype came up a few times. In nucleotides, the CDR3 is TGTGCCAGCAGCTTATCAACCGGGGCCGAGCAGTACGTC. Translation: CASSLSTGAEQYV. The chain uses TRBV11-2 and TRBJ2-7; D possibly matches TRBD1 or TRBD2 (5 bases each). This CDR3 region has 13 residues. V was trimmed by 2 bases and J by 6 bases, leaving 11 bases between them. Germline values: CDR1 SGHAT, CDR2 FQNNGV.

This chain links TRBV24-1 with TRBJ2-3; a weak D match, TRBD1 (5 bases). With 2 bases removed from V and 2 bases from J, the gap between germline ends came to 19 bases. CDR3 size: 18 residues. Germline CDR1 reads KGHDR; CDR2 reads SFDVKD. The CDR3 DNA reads TGTGCCACCAGTGATTCGGCCGCGACAGTGAGACACACAGATACGCAGTATTTT. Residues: CATSDSAATVRHTDTQYF.

The CDR3 DNA reads TGTGCCAGCAGCGGTCGGGACAAGGTTTTCTCAGGGGTCGAGCAGTACTTC. Its translation: CASSGRDKVFSGVEQYF. The chain combines TRBV9 with TRBJ2-7; D perhaps matches TRBD1 (6 bases). The germline V and J ends were trimmed by 3 bases and 6 bases, with 25 bases remaining between them. The CDR3 loop spans 17 amino acids. Looked up from germline, CDR1 is SGDLS and CDR2 is YYNGEE. The full variable domain, rest sourced from reference TRBV9 and TRBJ2-7, is DSGVTQTPKHLITATGQRVTLRCSPRSGDLSVYWYQQSLDQGLQFLIQYYNGEERAKGNILERFSAQQFPDLHSELNLSSLELGDSALYFCASSGRDKVFSGVEQYFGPGTRLTVT.

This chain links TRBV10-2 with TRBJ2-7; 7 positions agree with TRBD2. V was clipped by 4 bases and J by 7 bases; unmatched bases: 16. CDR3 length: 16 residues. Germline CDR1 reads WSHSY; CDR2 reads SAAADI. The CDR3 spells CASSGPGEGAAVEQYF. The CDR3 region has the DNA TGCGCCAGCAGTGGCCCTGGGGAGGGAGCGGCGGTTGAGCAGTACTTC.

The CDR3 region is CASSLGYTGTGQPQHF. The CDR3, as DNA: TGTGCCAGCAGCTTAGGCTACACCGGGACAGGCCAGCCCCAGCATTTT. The chain employs TRBV7-2 and TRBJ1-5, with 8 bases matching TRBD1. CDR1 and CDR2 (germline): SGHTA, FQGNSA. This CDR3 spans 16 amino acids. With V trimmed by 1 base and J by 7 bases, 9 bases remained unmatched.

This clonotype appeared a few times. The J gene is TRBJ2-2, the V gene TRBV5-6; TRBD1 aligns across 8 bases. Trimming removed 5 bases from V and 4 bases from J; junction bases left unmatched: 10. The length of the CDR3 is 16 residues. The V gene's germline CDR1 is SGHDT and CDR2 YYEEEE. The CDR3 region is CASSSRGRRGTGELFF. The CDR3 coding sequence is TGTGCCAGCAGTTCCAGGGGGCGCCGAGGCACCGGGGAGCTGTTTTTT.

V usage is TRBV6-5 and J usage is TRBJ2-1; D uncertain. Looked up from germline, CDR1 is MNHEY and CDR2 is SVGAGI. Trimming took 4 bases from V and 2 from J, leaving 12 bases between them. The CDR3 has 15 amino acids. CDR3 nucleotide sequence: TGTGCCAGCAGTTTTACGCAGGTAACCTACAATGAGCAGTTCTTC. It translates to CASSFTQVTYNEQFF.

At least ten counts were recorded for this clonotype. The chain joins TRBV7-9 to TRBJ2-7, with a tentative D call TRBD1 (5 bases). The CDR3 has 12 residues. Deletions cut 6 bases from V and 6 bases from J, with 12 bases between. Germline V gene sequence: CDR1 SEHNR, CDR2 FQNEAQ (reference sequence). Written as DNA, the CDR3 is TGTGCCAGCAGAAAGGGGTCTTCCGAGCAGTACGTC. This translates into CASRKGSSEQYV.

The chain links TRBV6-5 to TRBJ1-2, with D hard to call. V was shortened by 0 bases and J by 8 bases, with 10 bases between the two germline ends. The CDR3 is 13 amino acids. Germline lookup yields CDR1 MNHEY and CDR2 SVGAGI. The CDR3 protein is CASSYSVGFGYTF. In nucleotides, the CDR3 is TGTGCCAGCAGTTACTCGGTGGGGTTCGGCTACACCTTC.

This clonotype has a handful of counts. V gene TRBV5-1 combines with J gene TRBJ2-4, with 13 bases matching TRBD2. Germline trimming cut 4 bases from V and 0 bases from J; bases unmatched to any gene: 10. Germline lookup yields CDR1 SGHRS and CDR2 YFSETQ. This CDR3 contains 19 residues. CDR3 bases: TGCGCCAGCAGCCACGGGTCGGGACTAGCGGGGCTAGCCAAAAACATTCAGTACTTC. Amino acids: CASSHGSGLAGLAKNIQYF.

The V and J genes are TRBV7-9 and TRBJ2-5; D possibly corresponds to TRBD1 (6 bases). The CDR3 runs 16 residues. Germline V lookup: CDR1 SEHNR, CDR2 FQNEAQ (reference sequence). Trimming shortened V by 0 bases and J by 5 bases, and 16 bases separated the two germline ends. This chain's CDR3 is CASSLAPGRGSETQYF. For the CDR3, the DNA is TGTGCCAGCAGCTTAGCGCCAGGCAGGGGAAGTGAGACCCAGTACTTC.

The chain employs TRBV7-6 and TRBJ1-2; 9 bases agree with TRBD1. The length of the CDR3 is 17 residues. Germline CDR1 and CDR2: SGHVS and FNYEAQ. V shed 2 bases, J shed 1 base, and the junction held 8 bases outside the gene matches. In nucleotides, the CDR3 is TGTGCCAGCAGCTTAACCCTTGGGACAGGGAGTAACTATGGCTACACCTTC. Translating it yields CASSLTLGTGSNYGYTF.

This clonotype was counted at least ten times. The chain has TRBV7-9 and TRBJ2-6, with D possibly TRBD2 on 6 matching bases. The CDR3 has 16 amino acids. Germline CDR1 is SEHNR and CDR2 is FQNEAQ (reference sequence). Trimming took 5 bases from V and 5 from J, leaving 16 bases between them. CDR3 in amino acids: CASSPPGGPRANVLTF. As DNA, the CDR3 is TGTGCCAGCAGCCCACCCGGGGGACCGAGGGCCAACGTCCTGACTTTC.

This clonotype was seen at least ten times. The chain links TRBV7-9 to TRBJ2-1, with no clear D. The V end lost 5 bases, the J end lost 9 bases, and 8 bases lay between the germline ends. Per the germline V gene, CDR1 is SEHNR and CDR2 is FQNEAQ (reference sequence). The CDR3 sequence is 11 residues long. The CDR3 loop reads CASSLGIEQFF. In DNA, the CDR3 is TGTGCCAGCAGCCTAGGCATTGAGCAGTTCTTC. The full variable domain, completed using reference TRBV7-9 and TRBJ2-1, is DTGVSQNPRHKITKRGQNVTFRCDPISEHNRLYWYRQTLGQGPEFLTYFQNEAQLEKSRLLSDRFSAERPKGSFSTLEIQRTEQGDSAMYLCASSLGIEQFFGPGTRLTVL.